This TCR beta chain was identified during a study of blood T cell repertoires in COVID-19. Study-level background: In each case, the material was cDNA or gDNA derived from T cells, B-cell-depleted T cells, or PBMCs.

The assay was immunoSEQ multiplex PCR, and TCRdb's table has in-frame clones only and misses some. The sample lists 130,000 or so clones, approximately 90% seen once, with around 19% in the top ten. Germline values: CDR1 LGHDT, CDR2 YNNKEL (reference sequence). The length of the CDR3 is 15 residues. The J segment lost 7 bases and the V segment lost 1 base, leaving 6 bases of the junction unmatched. The J gene is TRBJ2-2, the V gene TRBV3-1 (or the pseudogene TRBV3-2); 7 bases agree with TRBD2. The receptor was isolated from a man aged 50-59 years with active or convalescent COVID-19. Sequenced material: peripheral blood. CDR3 nucleotide sequence: TGTGCCAGCAGCCAAGTCAGCGGGGTTGGCGGGGAGCTGTTTTTT. Translating it yields CASSQVSGVGGELFF.